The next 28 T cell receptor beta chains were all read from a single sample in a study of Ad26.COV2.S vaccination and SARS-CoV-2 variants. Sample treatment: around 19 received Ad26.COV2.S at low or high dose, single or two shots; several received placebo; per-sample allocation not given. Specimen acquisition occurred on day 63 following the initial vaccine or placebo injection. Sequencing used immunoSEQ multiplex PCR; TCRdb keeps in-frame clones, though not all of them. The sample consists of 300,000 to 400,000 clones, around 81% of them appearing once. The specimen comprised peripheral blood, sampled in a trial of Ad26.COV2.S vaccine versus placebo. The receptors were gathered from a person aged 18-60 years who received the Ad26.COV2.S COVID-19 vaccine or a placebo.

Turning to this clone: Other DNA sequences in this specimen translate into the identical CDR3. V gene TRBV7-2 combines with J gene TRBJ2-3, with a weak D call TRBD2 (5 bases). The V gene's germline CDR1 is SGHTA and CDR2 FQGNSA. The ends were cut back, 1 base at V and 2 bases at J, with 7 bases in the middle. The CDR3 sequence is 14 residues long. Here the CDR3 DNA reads TGTGCCAGCAGCTTAGACGGGAACACAGATACGCAGTATTTT. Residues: CASSLDGNTDTQYF.

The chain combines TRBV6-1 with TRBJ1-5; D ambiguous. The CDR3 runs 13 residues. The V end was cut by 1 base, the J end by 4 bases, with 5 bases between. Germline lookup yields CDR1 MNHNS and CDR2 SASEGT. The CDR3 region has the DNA TGTGCCAGCAGTGAAGAGAGGAATCAGCCCCAGCATTTT. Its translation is CASSEERNQPQHF.

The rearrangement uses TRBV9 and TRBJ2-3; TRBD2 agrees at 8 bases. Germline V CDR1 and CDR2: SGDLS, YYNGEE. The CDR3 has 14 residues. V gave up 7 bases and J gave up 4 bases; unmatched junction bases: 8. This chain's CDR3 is CASAGTSLSDTQYF. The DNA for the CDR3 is TGTGCCAGCGCCGGGACTAGTCTTTCAGATACGCAGTATTTT.

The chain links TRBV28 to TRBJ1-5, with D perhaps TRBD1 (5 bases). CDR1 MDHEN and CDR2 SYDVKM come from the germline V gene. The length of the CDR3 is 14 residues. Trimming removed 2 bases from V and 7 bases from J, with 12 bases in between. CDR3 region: CASSLVTRGQPQHF. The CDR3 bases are TGTGCCAGCAGTTTAGTGACACGGGGCCAGCCCCAGCATTTT.

The CDR3 DNA is TGTGCCAGCAGTAACGTACATACGCAGTATTTT. It codes for CASSNVHTQYF. This chain connects TRBV6-2 or TRBV6-3 to TRBJ2-3; the D is unclear. Per germline, CDR1 MNHEY and CDR2 SVGEGT. The CDR3 has 11 residues. V was pared by 5 bases and J by 7 bases, with 7 bases between.

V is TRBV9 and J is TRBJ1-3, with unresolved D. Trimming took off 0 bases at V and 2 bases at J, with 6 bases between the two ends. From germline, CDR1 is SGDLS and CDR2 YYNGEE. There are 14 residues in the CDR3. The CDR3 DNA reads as TGTGCCAGCAGCGTAGGGATGACTGGAAACACCATATATTTT. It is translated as CASSVGMTGNTIYF.

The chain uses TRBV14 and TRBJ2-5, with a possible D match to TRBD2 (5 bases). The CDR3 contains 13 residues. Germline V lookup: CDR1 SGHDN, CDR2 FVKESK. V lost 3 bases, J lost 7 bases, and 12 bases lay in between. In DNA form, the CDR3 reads TGTGCCAGCAGCCAGAATGTCCGGGGGACCCAGTACTTC. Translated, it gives CASSQNVRGTQYF. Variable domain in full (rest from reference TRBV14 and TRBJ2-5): EAGVTQFPSHSVIEKGQTVTLRCDPISGHDNLYWYRRVMGKEIKFLLHFVKESKQDESGMPNNRFLAERTGGTYSTLKVQPAELEDSGVYFCASSQNVRGTQYFGPGTRLLVL.

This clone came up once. The CDR3 sequence is CASSLALSSYNEQFF. The DNA for the CDR3 is TGCGCCAGCAGCTTGGCGTTATCCTCCTACAATGAGCAGTTCTTC. The chain recombines TRBV5-1 with TRBJ2-1; D not certain. Germline CDR1 SGHRS, CDR2 YFSETQ. V lost 0 bases and J 0 bases, leaving 7 bases between the germline ends. The CDR3 length is 15 residues.

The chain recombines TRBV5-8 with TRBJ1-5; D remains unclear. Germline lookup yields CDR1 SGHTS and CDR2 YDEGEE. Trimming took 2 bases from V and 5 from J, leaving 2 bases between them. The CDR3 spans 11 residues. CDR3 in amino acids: CASSLHQPQHF. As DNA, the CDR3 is TGTGCCAGCAGCTTACATCAGCCCCAGCATTTT.

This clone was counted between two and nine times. The CDR3 sequence is CASSWDKDTQYF. DNA of the CDR3: TGTGCCAGCAGTTGGGACAAAGATACGCAGTATTTT. This chain joins TRBV12-3 or TRBV12-4 and TRBJ2-3, with D possibly being TRBD1 (6 bases). V lost 4 bases, J lost 5 bases, and 7 bases lay in between. The CDR3 runs 12 residues.

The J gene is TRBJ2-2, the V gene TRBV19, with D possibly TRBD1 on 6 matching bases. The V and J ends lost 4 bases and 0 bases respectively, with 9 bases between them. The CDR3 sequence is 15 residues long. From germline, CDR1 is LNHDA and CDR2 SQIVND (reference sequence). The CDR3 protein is CASSNHRANTGELFF. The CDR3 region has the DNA TGTGCCAGTAGTAATCACAGGGCGAACACCGGGGAGCTGTTTTTT.

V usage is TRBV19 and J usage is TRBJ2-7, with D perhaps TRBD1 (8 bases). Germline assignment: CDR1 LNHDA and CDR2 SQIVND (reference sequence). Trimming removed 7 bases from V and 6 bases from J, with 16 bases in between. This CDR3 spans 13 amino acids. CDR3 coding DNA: TGTGCCAGTACGGGGGGCAGGGGGCTCGAGCAGTACTTC. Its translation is CASTGGRGLEQYF.

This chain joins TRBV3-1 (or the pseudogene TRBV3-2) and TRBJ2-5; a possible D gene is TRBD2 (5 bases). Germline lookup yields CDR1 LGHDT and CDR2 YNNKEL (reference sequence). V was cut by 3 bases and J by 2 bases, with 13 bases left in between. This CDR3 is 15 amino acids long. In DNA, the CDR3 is TGTGCCAGCAGCCAGAGTCTCCCGGGGCAAGAGACCCAGTACTTC. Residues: CASSQSLPGQETQYF.

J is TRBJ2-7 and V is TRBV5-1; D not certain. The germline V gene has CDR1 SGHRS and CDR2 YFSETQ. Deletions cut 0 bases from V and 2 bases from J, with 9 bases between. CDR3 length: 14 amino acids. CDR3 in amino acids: CASSLGRSAYEQYF. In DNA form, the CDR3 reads TGCGCCAGCAGCTTGGGCAGGAGTGCCTACGAGCAGTACTTC.

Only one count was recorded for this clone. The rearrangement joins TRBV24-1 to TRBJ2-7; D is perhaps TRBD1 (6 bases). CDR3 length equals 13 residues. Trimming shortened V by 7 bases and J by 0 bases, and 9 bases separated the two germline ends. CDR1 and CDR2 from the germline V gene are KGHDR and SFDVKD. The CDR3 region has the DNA TGTGCCACCAGCCCACAGGGCTCCTACGAGCAGTACTTC. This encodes CATSPQGSYEQYF.

CDR3 sequence reads: CASSSWTGSYEQYF. The CDR3 bases are TGTGCCAGCAGTTCATGGACAGGATCCTACGAGCAGTACTTC. The rearrangement links TRBV6-5 to TRBJ2-7; 7 positions match TRBD1. The V gene end was trimmed by 4 bases and the J gene end by 1 base; junction bases not matched to a gene: 4. Germline values: CDR1 MNHEY, CDR2 SVGAGI. CDR3 length: 14 amino acids.

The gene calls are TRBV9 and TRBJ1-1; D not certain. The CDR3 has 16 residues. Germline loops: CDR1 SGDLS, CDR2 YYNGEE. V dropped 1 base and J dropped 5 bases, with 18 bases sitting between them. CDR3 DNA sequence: TGTGCCAGCAGCGTACTTGACGGCAGACCGAATACTGAAGCTTTCTTT. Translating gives CASSVLDGRPNTEAFF.

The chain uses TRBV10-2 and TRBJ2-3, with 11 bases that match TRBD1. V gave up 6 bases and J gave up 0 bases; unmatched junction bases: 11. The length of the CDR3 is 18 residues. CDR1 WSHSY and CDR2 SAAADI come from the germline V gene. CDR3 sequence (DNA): TGCGCCAGCAGAGGAAACTCCGGGACAGGGGGGAGCACAGATACGCAGTATTTT. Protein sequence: CASRGNSGTGGSTDTQYF.

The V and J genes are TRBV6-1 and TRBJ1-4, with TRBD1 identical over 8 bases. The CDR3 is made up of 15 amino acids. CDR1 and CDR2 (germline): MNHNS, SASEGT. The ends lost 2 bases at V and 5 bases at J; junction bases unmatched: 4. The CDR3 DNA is TGTGCCAGCAGTGAACATGGGACAGGCAATGAAAAACTGTTTTTT. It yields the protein CASSEHGTGNEKLFF.

CDR3 sequence: CASSQGNRGQRNTGELFF. CDR3 bases: TGCGCCAGCAGCCAAGGGAACAGGGGGCAAAGGAACACCGGGGAGCTGTTTTTT. This chain uses TRBV4-1 with TRBJ2-2; 9 bases map to TRBD1. The germline gives CDR1 MGHRA, CDR2 YSYEKL. The CDR3 sequence is 18 residues long. The J segment lost 1 base and the V segment lost 1 base, leaving 7 bases of the junction unmatched.

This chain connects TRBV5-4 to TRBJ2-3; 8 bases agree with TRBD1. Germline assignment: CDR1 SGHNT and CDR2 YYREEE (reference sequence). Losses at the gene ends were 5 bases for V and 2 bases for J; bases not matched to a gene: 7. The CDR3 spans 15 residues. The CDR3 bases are TGTGCCAGCAGGGGCCGGGACAGGAACACAGATACGCAGTATTTT. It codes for CASRGRDRNTDTQYF.

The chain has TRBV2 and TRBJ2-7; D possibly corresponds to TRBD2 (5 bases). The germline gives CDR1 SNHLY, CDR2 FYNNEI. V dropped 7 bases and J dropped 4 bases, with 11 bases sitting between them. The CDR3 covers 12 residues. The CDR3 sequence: CASTGNGYEQYF. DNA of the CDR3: TGTGCCAGCACCGGGAACGGATACGAGCAGTACTTC.

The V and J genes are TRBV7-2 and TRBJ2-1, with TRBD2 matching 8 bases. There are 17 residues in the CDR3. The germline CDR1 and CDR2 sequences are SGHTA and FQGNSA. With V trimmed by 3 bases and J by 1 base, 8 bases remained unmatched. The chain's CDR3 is CASSLRRGLGSYNEQFF. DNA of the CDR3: TGTGCCAGCAGCTTGAGACGGGGACTAGGTTCCTACAATGAGCAGTTCTTC.

Written as DNA, the CDR3 is TGTGCCAGCAGTTTACTAGACGGGGAGCTGTTTTTT. Its protein is CASSLLDGELFF. The chain uses TRBV12-3 or TRBV12-4 and TRBJ2-2; D remains unclear. Trimming took off 2 bases at V and 7 bases at J, with 5 bases between the two ends. CDR3 size: 12 residues.

The CDR3, as DNA: TGTGCCACCGGACAGAATATGAACACTGAAGCTTTCTTT. Its translation is CATGQNMNTEAFF. The chain employs TRBV6-5 and TRBJ1-1; tentative D call: TRBD1 (6 bases). The germline CDR1 and CDR2 sequences are MNHEY and SVGAGI. The CDR3 has 13 residues. V dropped 10 bases and J dropped 0 bases, with 12 bases sitting between them.

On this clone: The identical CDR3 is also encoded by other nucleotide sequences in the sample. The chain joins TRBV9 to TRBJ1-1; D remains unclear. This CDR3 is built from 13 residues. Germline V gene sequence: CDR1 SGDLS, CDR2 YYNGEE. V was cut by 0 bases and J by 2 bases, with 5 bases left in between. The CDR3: CASSVGRNTEAFF. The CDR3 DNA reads TGTGCCAGCAGCGTAGGTCGTAACACTGAAGCTTTCTTT.

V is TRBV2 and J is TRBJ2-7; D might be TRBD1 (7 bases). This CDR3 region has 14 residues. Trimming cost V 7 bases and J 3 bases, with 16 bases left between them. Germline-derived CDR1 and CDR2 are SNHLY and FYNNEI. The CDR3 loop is CASKGPGGLYEQYF. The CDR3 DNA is TGTGCCAGCAAAGGTCCAGGGGGACTCTACGAGCAGTACTTC.

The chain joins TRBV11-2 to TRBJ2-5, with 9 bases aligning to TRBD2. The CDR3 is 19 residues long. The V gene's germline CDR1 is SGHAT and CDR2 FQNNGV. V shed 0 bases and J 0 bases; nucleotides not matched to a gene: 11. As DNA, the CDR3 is TGTGCCAGCAGCTTAGATCGGGCTGGCGCGGGGGGGTACCAAGAGACCCAGTACTTC. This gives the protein CASSLDRAGAGGYQETQYF.